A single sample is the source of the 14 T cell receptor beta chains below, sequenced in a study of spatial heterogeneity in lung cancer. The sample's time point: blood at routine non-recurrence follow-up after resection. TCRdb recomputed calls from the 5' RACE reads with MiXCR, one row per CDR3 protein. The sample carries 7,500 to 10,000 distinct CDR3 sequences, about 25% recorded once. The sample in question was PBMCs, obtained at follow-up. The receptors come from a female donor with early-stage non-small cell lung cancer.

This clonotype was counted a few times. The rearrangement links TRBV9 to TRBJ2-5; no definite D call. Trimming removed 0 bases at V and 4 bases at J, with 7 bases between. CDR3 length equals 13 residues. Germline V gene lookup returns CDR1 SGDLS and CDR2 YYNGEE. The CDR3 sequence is CASSVAPSETQYF. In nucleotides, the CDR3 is TGTGCCAGCAGCGTAGCGCCCTCAGAGACCCAGTACTTC.

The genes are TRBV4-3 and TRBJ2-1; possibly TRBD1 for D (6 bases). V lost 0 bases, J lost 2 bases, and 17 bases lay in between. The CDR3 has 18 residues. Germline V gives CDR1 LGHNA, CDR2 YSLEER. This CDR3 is CASSQDWGRGGPYNEQFF. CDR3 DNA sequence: TGCGCCAGCAGCCAAGATTGGGGCAGGGGCGGACCCTACAATGAGCAGTTCTTC.

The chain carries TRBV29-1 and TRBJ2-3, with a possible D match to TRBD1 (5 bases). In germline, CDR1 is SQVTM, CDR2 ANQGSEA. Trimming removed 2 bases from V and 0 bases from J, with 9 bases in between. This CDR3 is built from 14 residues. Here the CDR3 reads CSVERGGSTDTQYF. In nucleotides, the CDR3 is TGCAGCGTTGAAAGGGGTGGGAGCACAGATACGCAGTATTTT.

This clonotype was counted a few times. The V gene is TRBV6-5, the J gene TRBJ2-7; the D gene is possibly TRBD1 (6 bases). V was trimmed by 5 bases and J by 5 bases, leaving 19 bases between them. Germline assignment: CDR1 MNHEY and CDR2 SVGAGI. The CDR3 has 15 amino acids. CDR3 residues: CASSARGTGSDEQYF. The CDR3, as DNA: TGTGCCAGCAGTGCCAGGGGCACAGGGAGCGACGAGCAGTACTTC.

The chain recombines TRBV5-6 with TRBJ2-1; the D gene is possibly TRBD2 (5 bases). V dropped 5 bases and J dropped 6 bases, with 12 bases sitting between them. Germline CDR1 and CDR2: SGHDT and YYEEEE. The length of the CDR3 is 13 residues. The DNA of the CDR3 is TGTGCCAGCAGTCCCGGGATTACCAATGAGCAGTTCTTC. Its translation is CASSPGITNEQFF. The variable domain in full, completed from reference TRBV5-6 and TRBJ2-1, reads DAGVTQSPTHLIKTRGQQVTLRCSPKSGHDTVSWYQQALGQGPQFIFQYYEEEERQRGNFPDRFSGHQFPNYSSELNVNALLLGDSALYLCASSPGITNEQFFGPGTRLTVL.

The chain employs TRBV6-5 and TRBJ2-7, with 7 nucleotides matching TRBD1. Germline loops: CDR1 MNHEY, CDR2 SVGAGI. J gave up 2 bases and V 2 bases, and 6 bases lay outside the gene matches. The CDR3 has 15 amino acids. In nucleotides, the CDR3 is TGTGCCAGCAGTTACGGGGGACAGAGCACCTACGAGCAGTACTTC. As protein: CASSYGGQSTYEQYF.

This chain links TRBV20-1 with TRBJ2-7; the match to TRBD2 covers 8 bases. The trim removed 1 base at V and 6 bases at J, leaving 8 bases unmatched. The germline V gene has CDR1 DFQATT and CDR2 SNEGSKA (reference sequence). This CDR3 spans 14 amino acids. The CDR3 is CSARAIGLAGEQYF. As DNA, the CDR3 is TGCAGTGCTAGAGCTATCGGGCTAGCGGGCGAGCAGTACTTC.

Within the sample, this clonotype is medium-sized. CDR3 amino acids: CASSLAVIAGTSYEQYF. The CDR3 nucleotides are TGTGCCAGCAGCTTAGCGGTGATAGCGGGGACCTCCTACGAGCAGTACTTC. The rearrangement uses TRBV7-2 and TRBJ2-7; 8 nucleotides line up with TRBD2. The CDR3 consists of 17 residues. V trimming: 0 bases; J trimming: 0 bases; junction bases outside the gene matches: 7. Germline V gives CDR1 SGHTA, CDR2 FQGNSA.

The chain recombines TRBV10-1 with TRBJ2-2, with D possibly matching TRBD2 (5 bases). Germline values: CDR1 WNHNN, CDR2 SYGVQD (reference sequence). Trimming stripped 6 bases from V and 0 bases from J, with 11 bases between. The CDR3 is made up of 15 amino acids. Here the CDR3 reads CASSFSGTNTGELFF. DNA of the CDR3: TGCGCCAGCAGCTTTTCGGGGACGAACACCGGGGAGCTGTTTTTT.

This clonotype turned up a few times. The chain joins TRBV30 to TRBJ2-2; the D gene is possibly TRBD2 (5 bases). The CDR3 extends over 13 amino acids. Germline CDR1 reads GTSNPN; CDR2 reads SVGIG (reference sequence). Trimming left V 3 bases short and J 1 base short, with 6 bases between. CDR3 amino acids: CAWSRGNTGELFF. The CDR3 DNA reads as TGTGCCTGGAGCCGGGGGAACACCGGGGAGCTGTTTTTT.

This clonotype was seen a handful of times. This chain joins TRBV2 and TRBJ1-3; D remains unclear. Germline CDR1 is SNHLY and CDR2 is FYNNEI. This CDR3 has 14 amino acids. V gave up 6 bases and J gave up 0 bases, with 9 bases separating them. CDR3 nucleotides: TGTGCCAGCAGGGGAGGTTTCTCTGGAAACACCATATATTTT. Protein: CASRGGFSGNTIYF.

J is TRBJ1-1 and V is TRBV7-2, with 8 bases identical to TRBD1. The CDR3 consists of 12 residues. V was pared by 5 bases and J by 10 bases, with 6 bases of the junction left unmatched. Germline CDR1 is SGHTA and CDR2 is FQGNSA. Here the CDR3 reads CASSPQGAGAFF. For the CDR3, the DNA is TGTGCCAGCAGCCCTCAGGGGGCGGGAGCTTTCTTT.

Here the CDR3 reads CASSLTGLNEKLFF. The CDR3 region has the DNA TGTGCCAGCAGCTTAACGGGACTTAATGAAAAACTGTTTTTT. The gene calls are TRBV7-2 and TRBJ1-4; tentative D call: TRBD1 (5 bases). CDR1 and CDR2 from the germline V gene are SGHTA and FQGNSA. CDR3 length equals 14 residues. V shed 2 bases and J shed 4 bases, with 8 bases lying between them.

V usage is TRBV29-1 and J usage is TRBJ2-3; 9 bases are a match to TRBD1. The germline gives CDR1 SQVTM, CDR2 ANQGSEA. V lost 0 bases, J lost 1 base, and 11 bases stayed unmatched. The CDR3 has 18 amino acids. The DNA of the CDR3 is TGCAGCGTTGAAGATCTTGGGACAGGGTGGATTGGCACAGATACGCAGTATTTT. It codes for CSVEDLGTGWIGTDTQYF.